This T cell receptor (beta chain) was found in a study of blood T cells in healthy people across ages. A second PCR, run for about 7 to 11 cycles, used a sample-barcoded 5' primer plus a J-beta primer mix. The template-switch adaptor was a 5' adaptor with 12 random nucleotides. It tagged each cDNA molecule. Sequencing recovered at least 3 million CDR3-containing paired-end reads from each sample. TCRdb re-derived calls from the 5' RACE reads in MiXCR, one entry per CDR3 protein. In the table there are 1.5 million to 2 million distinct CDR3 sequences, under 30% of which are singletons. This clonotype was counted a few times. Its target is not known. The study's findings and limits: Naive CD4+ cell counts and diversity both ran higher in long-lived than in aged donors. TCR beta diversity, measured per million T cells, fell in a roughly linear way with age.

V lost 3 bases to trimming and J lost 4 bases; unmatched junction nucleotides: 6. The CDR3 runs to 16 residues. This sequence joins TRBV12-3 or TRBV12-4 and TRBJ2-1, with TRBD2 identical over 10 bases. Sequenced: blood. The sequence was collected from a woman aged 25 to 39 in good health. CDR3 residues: CASSLGGLADYNEQFF. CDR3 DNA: TGTGCCAGCAGTTTGGGAGGACTAGCGGATTACAATGAGCAGTTCTTC.